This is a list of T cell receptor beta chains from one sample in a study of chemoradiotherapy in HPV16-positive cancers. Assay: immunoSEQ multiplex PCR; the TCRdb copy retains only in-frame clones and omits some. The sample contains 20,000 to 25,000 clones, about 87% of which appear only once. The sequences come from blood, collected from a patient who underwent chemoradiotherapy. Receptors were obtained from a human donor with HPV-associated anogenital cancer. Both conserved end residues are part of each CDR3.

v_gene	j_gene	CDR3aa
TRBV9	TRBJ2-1	CASSVAPAQDSNEQFF
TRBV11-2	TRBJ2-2	CASSLDIGQRSTGELFF
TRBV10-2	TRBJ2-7	CASRSLFDYEQYF
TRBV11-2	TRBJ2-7	CASSLVPQGAGEQYF
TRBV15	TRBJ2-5	CATSRAGFQETQYF
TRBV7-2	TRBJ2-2	CASSPFSGGELFF
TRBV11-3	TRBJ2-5	CASSAGSSGRMRETQYF
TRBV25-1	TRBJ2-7	CASSRSGTATYEQYF
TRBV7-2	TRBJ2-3	CASSLAGLATADTQYF
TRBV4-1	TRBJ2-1	CASSQVRGPSYNEQFF
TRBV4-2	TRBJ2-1	CASTWGGASYNEQFF
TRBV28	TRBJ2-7	CASSLLAEGHEQYF
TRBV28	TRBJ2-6	CASSPGQASGANVLTF
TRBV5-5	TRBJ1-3	CASSGQTGGAGNTIYF
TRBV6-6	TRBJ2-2	CASSPPNTRELFF
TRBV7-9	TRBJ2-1	CASSLRTSGDYNEQFF
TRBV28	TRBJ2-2	CASSPRTGDKDGELFF
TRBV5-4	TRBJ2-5	CASRPQGIGSETQYF
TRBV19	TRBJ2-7	CASAKPGSRNEQYF
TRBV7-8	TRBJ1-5	CASRETGINSINQPQHF
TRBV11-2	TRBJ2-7	CASSEVALSSYEQYF
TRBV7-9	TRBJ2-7	CASTKRDSAGEQYF
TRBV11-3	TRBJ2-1	CASSLDIPSGRYNEQFF
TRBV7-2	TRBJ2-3	CASSLDLRTDTQYF
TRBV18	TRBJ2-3	CASPPGVTDTQYF
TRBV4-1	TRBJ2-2	CASSHPFTELFF
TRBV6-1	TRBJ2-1	CASREFLAGGTNEQFF
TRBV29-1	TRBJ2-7	CSVSTGGLNYEQYF
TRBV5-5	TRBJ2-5	CASSPVGGETQYF
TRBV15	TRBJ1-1	CATSRDGQGDTEAFF